This T cell receptor (beta chain) was captured by sequencing in a study of OX40 agonist ivuxolimab in advanced cancers. Study-wide context: Patient treatment consisted of intravenous ivuxolimab administration every 2 weeks at 0.01 to 10 mg/kg. It was permissible to have had prior anti-PD-1, anti-PD-L1 or anti-CTLA-4 therapy, and about 40% had some.

Turning to this clone: Its antigen is not known.

The CDR3 consists of 16 residues. Germline V gene data show CDR1 as SEHNR and CDR2 as FQNEAQ (reference sequence). Between the trimmed V and J ends, which lost 5 bases and 2 bases, there was a span of 16 bases. The study, taken as a whole, reports: Low levels of normalized T-cell clonal expansion also appeared in some nonresponders. Partial responders receiving 0.1-3.0 mg/kg showed among the lowest clonal expansion.

The assay was immunoSEQ multiplex PCR, and TCRdb's table has in-frame clones only and misses some. The table records 55,000 to 65,000 clones, just over 90% of them present only once. Sequenced material: CD4+ or CD8+ T cells sorted from blood, taken in a trial of the OX40 agonist ivuxolimab. This rearrangement joins TRBV7-9 to TRBJ2-1; tentative D call: TRBD1 (6 bases). The sequence was obtained from an adult with an advanced solid tumor such as melanoma, head and neck, liver or kidney cancer. The chain's CDR3 is CASSDPQAGAYNEQFF. CDR3 nucleotides: TGTGCCAGCAGCGACCCCCAGGCAGGGGCCTACAATGAGCAGTTCTTC.